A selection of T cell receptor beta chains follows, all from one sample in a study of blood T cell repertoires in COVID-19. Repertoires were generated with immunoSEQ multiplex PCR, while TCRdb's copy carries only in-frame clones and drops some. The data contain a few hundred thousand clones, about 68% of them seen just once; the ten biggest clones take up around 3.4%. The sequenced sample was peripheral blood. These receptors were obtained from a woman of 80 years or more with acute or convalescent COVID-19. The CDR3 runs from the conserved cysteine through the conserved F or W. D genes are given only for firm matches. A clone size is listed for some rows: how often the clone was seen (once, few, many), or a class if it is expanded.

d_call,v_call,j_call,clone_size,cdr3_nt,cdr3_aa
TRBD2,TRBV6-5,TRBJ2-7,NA,TGTGCCAGCAGTCGAGGACTAGCGAACTACGAGCAGTACTTC,CASSRGLANYEQYF
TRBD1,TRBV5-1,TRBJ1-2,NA,TGCGCCAGCAGGCGGGAAGGGGGCGGTAGCTATGGCTACACCTTC,CASRREGGGSYGYTF
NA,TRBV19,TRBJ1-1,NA,TGTGCCAGTAGTATTAGACGAGGGGGCACTGAAGCTTTCTTT,CASSIRRGGTEAFF
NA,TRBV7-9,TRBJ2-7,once,TGTGCCAGCAGCTTAGCCAACTCCTACGAGCAGTACTTC,CASSLANSYEQYF
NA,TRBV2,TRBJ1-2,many,TGTGCCAGTCGCCTCAGGGGTGGCTATGGCTACACCTTC,CASRLRGGYGYTF
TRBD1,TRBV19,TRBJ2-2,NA,TGTGCCAGTAGCCGGAGGACAGGGGTTGAAACCGGGGAGCTGTTTTTT,CASSRRTGVETGELFF
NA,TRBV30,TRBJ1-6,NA,TGTGCCTGGAGTGTCTGGGGCGGGGTTTCACCCCTCCACTTT,CAWSVWGGVSPLHF
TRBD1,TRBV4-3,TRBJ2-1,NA,TGCGCCAGCAGCCAAGTATCAGGGGGCAGAGAGTTCTTC,CASSQVSGGREFF
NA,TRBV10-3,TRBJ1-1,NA,TGTGCCATCAGTCCACCCGGGGTCGGGGTTGGTACTGAAGCTTTCTTT,CAISPPGVGVGTEAFF
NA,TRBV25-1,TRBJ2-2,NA,TGTGCCAGCAGTGAACAGGGGCAGGTAGACACCGGGGAGCTGTTTTTT,CASSEQGQVDTGELFF
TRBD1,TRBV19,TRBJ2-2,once,TGTGCCAGTAGTATAGGGTCAGGGGGTCTCACCGGGGAGCTGTTTTTT,CASSIGSGGLTGELFF
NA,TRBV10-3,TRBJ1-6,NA,TGTGCCATCACACAGGAGATTAATTCACCCCTCCACTTT,CAITQEINSPLHF
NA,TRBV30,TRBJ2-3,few,TGTGCAGAGTCGATCAGCACAGATACGCAGTATTTT,CAESISTDTQYF
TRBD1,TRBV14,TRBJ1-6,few,TGTGCCAGCTCGGACAGGGGCGGTTCACCCCTCCACTTT,CASSDRGGSPLHF
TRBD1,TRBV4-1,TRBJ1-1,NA,TGCGCCAGCAGCCAGGGGGTTGACAGGGGGACTGAAGCTTTCTTT,CASSQGVDRGTEAFF